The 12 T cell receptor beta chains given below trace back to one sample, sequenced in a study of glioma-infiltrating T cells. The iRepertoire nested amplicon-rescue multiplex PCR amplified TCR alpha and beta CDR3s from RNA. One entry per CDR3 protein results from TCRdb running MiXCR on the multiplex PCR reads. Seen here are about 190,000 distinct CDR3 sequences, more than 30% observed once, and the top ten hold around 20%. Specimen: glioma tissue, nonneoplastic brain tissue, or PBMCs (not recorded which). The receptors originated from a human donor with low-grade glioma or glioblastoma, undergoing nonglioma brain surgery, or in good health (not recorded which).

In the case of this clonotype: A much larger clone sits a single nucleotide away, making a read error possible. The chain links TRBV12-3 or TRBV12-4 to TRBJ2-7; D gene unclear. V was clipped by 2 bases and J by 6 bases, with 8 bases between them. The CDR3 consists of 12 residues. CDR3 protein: CASSLNFTEQYF. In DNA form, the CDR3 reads TGTGCCAGCAGTTTAAATTTCACCGAGCAGTACTTC.

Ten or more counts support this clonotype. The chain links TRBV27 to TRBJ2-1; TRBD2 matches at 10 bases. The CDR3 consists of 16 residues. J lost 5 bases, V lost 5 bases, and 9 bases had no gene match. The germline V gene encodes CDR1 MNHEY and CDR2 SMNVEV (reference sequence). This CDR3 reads CASSSPSGRANNEQFF. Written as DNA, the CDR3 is TGTGCCAGCAGTAGCCCAAGCGGGAGGGCCAACAATGAGCAGTTCTTC.

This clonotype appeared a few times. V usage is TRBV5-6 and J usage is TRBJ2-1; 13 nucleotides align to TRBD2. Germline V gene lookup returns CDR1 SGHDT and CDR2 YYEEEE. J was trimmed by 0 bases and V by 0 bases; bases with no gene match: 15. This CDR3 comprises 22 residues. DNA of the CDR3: TGTGCCAGCAGCTTGGGGGTCGTGACTAGCGGGAGGCCGAGGAGCTCCTACAATGAGCAGTTCTTC. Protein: CASSLGVVTSGRPRSSYNEQFF.

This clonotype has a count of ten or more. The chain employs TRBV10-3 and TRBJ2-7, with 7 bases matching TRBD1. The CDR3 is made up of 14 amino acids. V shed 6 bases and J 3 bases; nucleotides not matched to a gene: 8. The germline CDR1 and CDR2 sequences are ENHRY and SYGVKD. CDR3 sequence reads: CAIRDGTAGYEQYF. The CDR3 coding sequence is TGTGCCATCAGGGACGGGACAGCTGGCTACGAGCAGTACTTC.

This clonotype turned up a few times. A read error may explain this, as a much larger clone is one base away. The CDR3 loop is CSARDRRIPTEAFF. The CDR3, as DNA: TGCAGTGCTAGAGATCGTCGGATCCCCACTGAAGCTTTCTTT. The chain has TRBV20-1 and TRBJ1-1; no reliable D call. Trimming stripped 0 bases from V and 4 bases from J, with 12 bases between. Germline V gene lookup returns CDR1 DFQATT and CDR2 SNEGSKA (reference sequence). This CDR3 is built from 14 residues.

The CDR3 loop reads CASSGQGQETQYF. The CDR3 DNA is TGTGCCAGCAGTGGACAGGGCCAAGAGACCCAGTACTTC. The chain combines TRBV6-1 with TRBJ2-5, with 7 bases lining up with TRBD1. V lost 4 bases to trimming and J lost 1 base; unmatched junction nucleotides: 0. This CDR3 region has 13 residues. The germline CDR1 and CDR2 sequences are MNHNS and SASEGT.

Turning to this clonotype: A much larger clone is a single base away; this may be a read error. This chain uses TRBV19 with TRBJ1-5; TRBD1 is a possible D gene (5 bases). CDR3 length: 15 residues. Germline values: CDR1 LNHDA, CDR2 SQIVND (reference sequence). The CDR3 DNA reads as TGTGCCAGTAGTAGGGGGACCGCTAGCAATCAGCCCCACCATTTT. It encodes CASSRGTASNQPHHF.

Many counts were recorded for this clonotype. The CDR3 bases are TGTGCCATCAGTGAACAGGGGAGGCCCAACGTCCTGACTTTC. Encoded protein: CAISEQGRPNVLTF. V gene TRBV10-3 combines with J gene TRBJ2-6; perhaps TRBD1 as D (7 bases). CDR1 ENHRY and CDR2 SYGVKD come from the germline V gene. V was shortened by 3 bases and J by 8 bases, with 11 bases between the two germline ends. The CDR3 covers 14 residues.

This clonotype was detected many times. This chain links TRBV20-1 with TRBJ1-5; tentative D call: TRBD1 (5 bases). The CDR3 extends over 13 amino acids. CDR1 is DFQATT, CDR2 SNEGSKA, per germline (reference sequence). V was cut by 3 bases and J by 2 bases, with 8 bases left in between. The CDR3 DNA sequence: TGCAGTGCTAGCACGACAGGCAATCAGCCCCAGCATTTT. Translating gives CSASTTGNQPQHF.

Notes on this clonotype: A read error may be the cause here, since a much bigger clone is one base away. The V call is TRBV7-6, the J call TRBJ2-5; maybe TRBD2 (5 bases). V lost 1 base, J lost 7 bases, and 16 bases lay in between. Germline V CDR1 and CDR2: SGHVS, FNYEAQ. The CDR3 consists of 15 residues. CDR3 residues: CASSLGSVRRGTQYF. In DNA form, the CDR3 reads TGTGCCAGCAGCTTAGGTAGCGTGAGGCGAGGGACCCAGTACTTC. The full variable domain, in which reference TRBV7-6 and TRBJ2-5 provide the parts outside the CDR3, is GAGVSQSPRYKVTKRGQDVALRCDPISGHVSLYWYRQALGQGPEFLTYFNYEAQQDKSGLPNDRFSAERPEGSISTLTIQRTEQRDSAMYRCASSLGSVRRGTQYFGPGTRLLVL.

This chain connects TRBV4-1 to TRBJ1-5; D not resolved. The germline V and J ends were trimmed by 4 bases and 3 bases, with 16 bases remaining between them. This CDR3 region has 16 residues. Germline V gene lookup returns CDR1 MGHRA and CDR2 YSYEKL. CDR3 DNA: TGCGCCAGCAGCCCCGAGATGTGGCTGATCAATCAGCCCCAGCATTTT. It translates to CASSPEMWLINQPQHF.

CDR3 sequence reads: CASRTGGGGTEAFF. The CDR3 DNA reads TGTGCCAGCAGGACCGGGGGAGGGGGGACTGAAGCTTTCTTT. The V and J genes are TRBV6-1 and TRBJ1-1; D is possibly TRBD1 (6 bases). Germline lookup yields CDR1 MNHNS and CDR2 SASEGT. V was clipped by 6 bases and J by 5 bases, with 16 bases between them. The CDR3 runs to 14 residues.